These T cell receptor beta chains were read from a single sample in a study of shared clonotypes between healthy human individuals. The protocol was immunoSEQ multiplex PCR, while the TCRdb copy is restricted to in-frame clones and leaves out a portion. This sample carries millions of clones, approximately 95% of them seen once, and the ten largest clones take 0.85% to 1.2%. Sequencing used naive CD8+ T cells sorted from blood. These receptors all come from a man between 18 and 29 years old in good health. Each CDR3 is given with its conserved first and last residue. The D gene is left open where the match is weak. Size values are once, few and many counts, or a class for expanded clones, and some rows have none.

TRBJ2-6	.	TRBV9	.	CASSSLGANVLTF	TGTGCCAGCAGCTCTCTAGGGGCCAACGTCCTGACTTTC
TRBJ2-5	.	TRBV4-3	TRBD1	CASSPGTGTLETQYF	TGCGCCAGCAGCCCGGGGACAGGGACCCTCGAGACCCAGTACTTC
TRBJ2-7	few	TRBV7-9	TRBD2	CASSSTSGSYEQYF	TGTGCCAGCAGCTCGACTAGCGGCTCCTACGAGCAGTACTTC
TRBJ1-1	.	TRBV4-3	.	CASSQDHEGVRGEAFF	TGCGCCAGCAGCCAAGATCATGAGGGGGTCCGCGGTGAAGCTTTCTTT
TRBJ2-1	.	TRBV2	TRBD2	CASSFSGRAETYNEQFF	TGTGCCAGCAGTTTCAGCGGGAGGGCCGAGACCTACAATGAGCAGTTCTTC
TRBJ2-5	.	TRBV9	.	CASSVGGIEETQYF	TGTGCCAGCAGCGTAGGAGGAATCGAGGAGACCCAGTACTTC
TRBJ2-7	once	TRBV27	TRBD2	CASSILAGNYEQYF	TGTGCCAGCAGTATCCTAGCGGGAAACTACGAGCAGTACTTC
TRBJ2-7	.	TRBV5-1	.	CASSLDRNPWYEQYF	TGCGCCAGCAGCTTAGACCGGAACCCCTGGTACGAGCAGTACTTC
TRBJ1-2	.	TRBV4-1	.	CASSQGYTAIGSRRGGYTF	TGCGCCAGCAGCCAAGGATACACAGCAATTGGAAGCCGGCGGGGTGGCTACACCTTC
TRBJ2-5	.	TRBV4-1	TRBD2	CASSQPRGAGETQYF	TGCGCCAGCAGCCAACCGCGGGGGGCGGGGGAGACCCAGTACTTC
TRBJ2-2	.	TRBV5-1	.	CASRTIGENTGELFF	TGCGCCAGCAGGACGATAGGGGAGAACACCGGGGAGCTGTTTTTT
TRBJ1-1	.	TRBV30	.	CAWSVQGVRTEAFF	TGTGCCTGGAGTGTACAAGGAGTGCGGACTGAAGCTTTCTTT
TRBJ1-5	.	TRBV27	.	CASSLTSNQPQHF	TGTGCCAGCTCCCTGACTAGCAATCAGCCCCAGCATTTT
TRBJ2-7	few	TRBV6-1	.	CATQVPSSYEQYF	TGTGCCACCCAGGTTCCCAGCTCCTACGAGCAGTACTTC
TRBJ2-3	.	TRBV29-1	TRBD2	CSVTTSGKTDTQYF	TGCAGCGTCACGACTAGCGGGAAAACAGATACGCAGTATTTT
TRBJ2-1	.	TRBV10-3	TRBD1	CAIRDSALNEQFF	TGTGCCATCCGGGACAGCGCATTGAATGAGCAGTTCTTC
TRBJ2-7	.	TRBV18	.	CASSPLEGTTYEQYF	TGTGCCAGCTCGCCTCTCGAGGGGACAACCTACGAGCAGTACTTC
TRBJ2-5	.	TRBV5-6	.	CASSFPQEGETQYF	TGTGCCAGCAGCTTCCCTCAGGAGGGAGAGACCCAGTACTTC
TRBJ1-1	.	TRBV7-9	.	CASTLSSVYTEAFF	TGTGCCAGCACCCTAAGTAGTGTTTACACTGAAGCTTTCTTT
TRBJ2-1	once	TRBV9	.	CASSVLLEGNEQFF	TGTGCCAGCAGCGTATTGCTAGAGGGCAATGAGCAGTTCTTC
TRBJ2-5	.	TRBV10-2	.	CASSDMLTGVGETQYF	TGCGCCAGCAGTGACATGCTGACGGGGGTGGGGGAGACCCAGTACTTC
TRBJ2-5	.	TRBV7-2	TRBD1	CASSSRGQGALFVTQYF	TGTGCCAGCAGCTCCAGGGGACAGGGGGCTCTCTTTGTGACCCAGTACTTC
TRBJ2-7	.	TRBV15	.	CATSEGSSYEQYF	TGTGCCACCAGCGAGGGTAGCTCCTACGAGCAGTACTTC
TRBJ2-7	.	TRBV6-6	.	CASSSDSLSYEQYF	TGTGCCAGCAGTTCGGACAGCTTAAGTTACGAGCAGTACTTC
TRBJ2-7	few	TRBV7-9	.	CASSLARAEDEQYF	TGTGCCAGCAGCTTAGCGCGGGCCGAAGACGAGCAGTACTTC
TRBJ1-1	once	TRBV7-9	TRBD1	CASSPRDRGVMNTEAFF	TGTGCCAGCAGCCCACGGGACAGGGGGGTTATGAACACTGAAGCTTTCTTT
TRBJ1-5	.	TRBV23-1	.	CASSRWDGSNQPQHF	TGCGCCAGCAGTCGATGGGACGGTAGCAATCAGCCCCAGCATTTT
TRBJ2-7	.	TRBV27	.	CASGLQAFAHEQYF	TGTGCCAGCGGTCTTCAGGCTTTTGCCCACGAGCAGTACTTC
TRBJ1-2	.	TRBV6-5	.	CASSYDRLSGYTF	TGTGCCAGCAGTTACGACAGATTGAGCGGCTACACCTTC
TRBJ1-2	.	TRBV5-4	.	CASSLAEIYGYTF	TGTGCCAGCAGCTTGGCGGAGATCTATGGCTACACCTTC
TRBJ2-7	.	TRBV7-9	.	CAIPGGTDYEQYF	TGTGCCATCCCGGGGGGGACAGACTACGAGCAGTACTTC
TRBJ1-3	.	TRBV7-9	TRBD1	CASSSSTGATGNTIYF	TGTGCCAGCAGCTCGTCTACAGGGGCCACTGGAAACACCATATATTTT
TRBJ2-7	few	TRBV19	.	CASSMDGSYEQYF	TGTGCCAGTAGTATGGACGGTTCCTACGAGCAGTACTTC
TRBJ2-7	.	TRBV27	TRBD1	CASSPTGTGYEQYF	TGTGCCAGCAGTCCGACCGGGACAGGGTACGAGCAGTACTTC
TRBJ1-2	.	TRBV4-1	.	CASSQESGAYGYTF	TGCGCCAGCAGCCAAGAGTCAGGGGCGTATGGCTACACCTTC
TRBJ2-1	.	TRBV4-1	.	CASSRQVAYNEQFF	TGCGCCAGCAGCCGTCAGGTCGCCTACAATGAGCAGTTCTTC
TRBJ1-6	once	TRBV27	.	CASSFWRGSPLHF	TGTGCCAGCAGTTTTTGGAGGGGTTCACCCCTCCACTTT
TRBJ2-7	.	TRBV27	.	CASSPFQGYEQYF	TGTGCCAGCAGCCCTTTTCAGGGATACGAGCAGTACTTC
TRBJ2-7	.	TRBV9	.	CASSVGRLSYEQYF	TGTGCCAGCAGCGTTGGACGGTTATCCTACGAGCAGTACTTC
TRBJ2-1	.	TRBV11-2	TRBD2	CASSPLAGFYNEQFF	TGTGCCAGCAGCCCCTTAGCGGGTTTTTACAATGAGCAGTTCTTC
TRBJ2-1	.	TRBV6-5	.	CASSYAAGTEIGEQFF	TGTGCCAGCAGTTACGCCGCCGGGACGGAAATAGGTGAGCAGTTCTTC
TRBJ2-3	.	TRBV19	TRBD2	CASSTGLVGDTQYF	TGTGCCAGTAGTACGGGACTAGTTGGAGATACGCAGTATTTT
TRBJ2-1	.	TRBV10-3	.	CAITGVADNEQFF	TGTGCCATCACGGGGGTTGCCGACAATGAGCAGTTCTTC
TRBJ2-5	.	TRBV25-1	.	CASSEFGGTETQYF	TGTGCCAGCAGTGAATTTGGAGGGACAGAGACCCAGTACTTC
TRBJ1-6	.	TRBV2	TRBD1	CASHGRDRDRSPLHF	TGTGCCAGCCACGGAAGGGACAGGGACCGGTCACCCCTCCACTTT
TRBJ2-2	.	TRBV29-1	TRBD2	CSVGLANTGELFF	TGCAGCGTCGGACTAGCGAACACCGGGGAGCTGTTTTTT
TRBJ2-7	.	TRBV27	.	CASSSPDTYEQYF	TGTGCCAGCAGTAGCCCTGACACTTACGAGCAGTACTTC
TRBJ2-5	.	TRBV9	TRBD1	CASSPGQGAAETQYF	TGTGCCAGCAGCCCGGGACAGGGGGCTGCGGAGACCCAGTACTTC
TRBJ2-7	.	TRBV27	TRBD2	CASSFLTPSGIPYEQYF	TGTGCCAGCAGTTTTCTCACCCCCAGCGGGATACCCTACGAGCAGTACTTC
TRBJ2-1	.	TRBV2	TRBD1	CASPGQAHEQFF	TGTGCCAGCCCGGGACAGGCCCATGAGCAGTTCTTC